Listed below are T cell receptor beta chains from one sample, sequenced in a study of Graves' ophthalmopathy and Graves' hyperthyroidism. TCRdb reprocessed the multiplex PCR reads via MiXCR and lists one record per CDR3 protein. The profile shows under 200,000 distinct CDR3 sequences, under 40% of them singletons. Sequencing was performed on peripheral blood. The receptors here all came from a middle-aged woman with Graves' ophthalmopathy. Each CDR3 is given without its conserved first and last residue.

>TRBV28|TRBJ2-7
ASSPSLPGQGYEQY
>TRBV12-5|TRBJ1-5
ASAPQRDSRGNQPQH
>TRBV6-1|TRBJ2-7
ASRGIGQGTAYEQY
>TRBV6-6|TRBJ2-7
ASNNRDRGYEQY
>TRBV20-1|TRBJ1-1
SARAGVTEAF
>TRBV18|TRBJ1-5
ASSPGTRQPQH
>TRBV11-2|TRBJ2-5
ASSKHGQGGTETQY
>TRBV7-8|TRBJ2-7
ASSAGLGREQY
>TRBV7-9|TRBJ2-7
ASSSRGSYEQY
>TRBV12-5|TRBJ2-5
ASLDDRVFLQETQY
>TRBV24-1|TRBJ1-2
ATSPSDRGGGYT
>TRBV20-1|TRBJ1-1
IPGGLNTEAF
>TRBV6-1|TRBJ1-2
ASSIKANYGYT
>TRBV12-3/TRBV12-4|TRBJ2-7
ASSLSAQVDEQY
>TRBV2|TRBJ2-5
ASSAWRGETQY
>TRBV20-1|TRBJ1-2
SAKVKGQGVGGYT
>TRBV12-3/TRBV12-4|TRBJ1-1
ASRYGGGRGEAF
>TRBV7-2|TRBJ2-5
ASSLAPSGGRWETQY
>TRBV25-1|TRBJ2-7
ASSDWATYEQY
>TRBV6-5|TRBJ2-7
ASSYATGQGGEQY
>TRBV28|TRBJ1-5
ASNLGRGNQPQH
>TRBV28|TRBJ1-5
ASSSRREPNQPQH
>TRBV11-2|TRBJ1-2
ASSLIGGTGTNYGYT
>TRBV28|TRBJ2-7
ASSFRLAVSYEQY